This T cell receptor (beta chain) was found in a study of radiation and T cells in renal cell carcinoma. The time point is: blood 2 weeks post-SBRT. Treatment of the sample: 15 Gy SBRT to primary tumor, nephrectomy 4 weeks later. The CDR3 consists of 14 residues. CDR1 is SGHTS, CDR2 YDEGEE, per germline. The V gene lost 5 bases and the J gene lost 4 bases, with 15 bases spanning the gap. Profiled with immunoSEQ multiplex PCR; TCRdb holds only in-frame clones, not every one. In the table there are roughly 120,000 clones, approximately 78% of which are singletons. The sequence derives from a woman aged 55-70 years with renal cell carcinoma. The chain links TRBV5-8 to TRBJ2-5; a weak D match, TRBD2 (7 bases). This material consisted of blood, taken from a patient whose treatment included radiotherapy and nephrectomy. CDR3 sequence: CASRAHREGETQYF. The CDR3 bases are TGTGCCAGCAGGGCCCACAGGGAGGGAGAGACCCAGTACTTC.